One sample yielded the 10 T cell receptor beta chains listed below, sequenced in a study of technical replicates of blood from a handful of donors. Sequencing used immunoSEQ multiplex PCR; TCRdb keeps in-frame clones, though not all of them. The sample has over 70,000 clones, approximately 93% seen once. Sample: T cells isolated from PBMCs. Receptors originate from a human donor in good health.

The rearrangement joins TRBV11-3 to TRBJ2-1, with 7 bases lining up with TRBD2. Germline CDR1 SGHNT, CDR2 YENEEA. This CDR3 is built from 12 residues. The ends lost 5 bases at V and 11 bases at J; junction bases unmatched: 6. The CDR3 DNA follows: TGTGCCAGCAGCAGCCGGGAGGCACAGCAGTTCTTC. It yields the protein CASSSREAQQFF.

This sequence joins TRBV25-1 and TRBJ2-7; 9 bases map to TRBD1. There are 14 residues in the CDR3. Germline lookup yields CDR1 MGHDK and CDR2 SYGVNS. V lost 3 bases, J lost 4 bases, and 4 bases stayed unmatched. The DNA of the CDR3 is TGTGCCAGCAGTGATATGGACAGGGGTTACGAGCAGTACTTC. Amino acids: CASSDMDRGYEQYF.

V is TRBV19 and J is TRBJ2-2; TRBD1 aligns across 9 bases. Germline CDR1 reads LNHDA; CDR2 reads SQIVND (reference sequence). The CDR3 length is 14 residues. V shed 1 base, J shed 7 bases, and the junction held 1 base outside the gene matches. Here the CDR3 reads CASSIGQGVGELFF. CDR3 sequence (DNA): TGTGCCAGTAGTATAGGACAGGGGGTCGGGGAGCTGTTTTTT.

This chain uses TRBV18 with TRBJ2-7, with TRBD2 matching 9 bases. V shed 1 base and J 4 bases; nucleotides not matched to a gene: 5. The CDR3 is made up of 15 amino acids. Germline V gene lookup returns CDR1 KGHSH and CDR2 LQKENI. This CDR3 reads CASSPLAGGGYEQYF. The CDR3 DNA reads as TGTGCCAGCTCACCACTGGCGGGAGGGGGATACGAGCAGTACTTC.

The CDR3 DNA sequence: TGTGCCAGCAGCCCTATTGGGGTCGGTTTAGTGGGAGCAAACAATGAGCAGTTCTTC. Encoded protein: CASSPIGVGLVGANNEQFF. The V and J genes are TRBV7-9 and TRBJ2-1; tentatively, D is TRBD2 (5 bases). Between the trimmed V and J ends, which lost 5 bases and 5 bases, there was a span of 28 bases. Germline CDR1 reads SEHNR; CDR2 reads FQNEAQ (reference sequence). The CDR3 is 19 amino acids.

The chain couples TRBV6-5 to TRBJ2-7, with 11 positions matching TRBD1. CDR1 is MNHEY, CDR2 SVGAGI, per germline. The V and J ends lost 2 bases and 3 bases, in that order; junction bases with no gene match: 3. The CDR3 is 15 residues long. The CDR3 spells CASSYPGTGGYEQYF. Here the CDR3 DNA reads TGTGCCAGCAGTTACCCCGGGACAGGGGGCTACGAGCAGTACTTC.

This chain joins TRBV4-3 and TRBJ2-7, with 9 bases matching TRBD1. Trimming cost V 3 bases and J 4 bases; bases outside gene matches: 10. Per the germline V gene, CDR1 is LGHNA and CDR2 is YSLEER. This CDR3 region has 16 residues. For the CDR3, the DNA is TGCGCCAGCAGCCAGACGCCGGGGACAGGGCCTTACGAGCAGTACTTC. Protein sequence: CASSQTPGTGPYEQYF.

This chain uses TRBV4-1 with TRBJ2-1, with 8 positions matching TRBD2. Germline trimming cut 1 base from V and 5 bases from J; bases unmatched to any gene: 10. There are 17 residues in the CDR3. Germline loops: CDR1 MGHRA, CDR2 YSYEKL. The CDR3 nucleotides are TGCGCCAGCAGCCAAGTCCTTGAGCGGGAGATCGACAATGAGCAGTTCTTC. Amino acids: CASSQVLEREIDNEQFF.

The chain recombines TRBV5-4 with TRBJ2-7, with a possible D match to TRBD2 (6 bases). V lost 4 bases to trimming and J lost 0 bases, with 11 bases between them. Germline values: CDR1 SGHNT, CDR2 YYREEE (reference sequence). The CDR3 is 14 amino acids. The CDR3 DNA follows: TGTGCCAGCAGCCCGGACGGGAGCTCCTACGAGCAGTACTTC. It encodes CASSPDGSSYEQYF.

The rearrangement links TRBV5-8 to TRBJ2-5; unclear D gene. Germline values: CDR1 SGHTS, CDR2 YDEGEE. V was cut by 2 bases and J by 4 bases, with 15 bases left in between. The CDR3 consists of 15 residues. CDR3 amino acids: CASSFASLDLETQYF. In DNA, the CDR3 is TGTGCCAGCAGCTTTGCATCTCTAGACTTAGAGACCCAGTACTTC.